This TCR beta chain was recovered during a study of shared T cell receptors in the human thymus. This CDR3 contains 17 residues. The V and J ends lost 2 bases and 2 bases respectively, with 16 bases between them. Germline V gene lookup returns CDR1 LNHNV and CDR2 YYDKDF (reference sequence). Repertoires were generated with immunoSEQ multiplex PCR, while TCRdb's copy carries only in-frame clones and drops some. Altogether more than 550,000 clones are present, over 75% being singletons, with the ten largest covering about 0.0094%. These data were also reused for a study on human thymus T cells. From that study: During corrective heart surgery, resections were taken, and the thymus tissue came from them. Related studies found that unrelated individuals share highly overlapping thymic repertoires.

The clonotype comes from a boy less than two years old with a congenital heart defect. The V call is TRBV15, the J call TRBJ1-5; D not certain. The specimen was thymocytes. CDR3: CATSRSPFGSGNQPQHF. For the CDR3, the DNA is TGTGCCACCAGCAGAAGCCCCTTCGGGTCGGGCAATCAGCCCCAGCATTTT.